The rows below give T cell receptor beta chains drawn from one sample of a study of OX40 agonist ivuxolimab in advanced cancers. Clones were read by immunoSEQ multiplex PCR, and TCRdb kept only the in-frame ones, dropping some. The sample holds about 46,000 clones, around nine tenths seen once. The starting material was CD4+ or CD8+ T cells sorted from blood, obtained in a trial of the OX40 agonist ivuxolimab. The source of these receptors is an adult with an advanced solid tumor such as melanoma, head and neck, liver or kidney cancer. Each CDR3 is given with its conserved first and last residue. The D gene is left open where the match is weak.

>TRBV7-9|TRBJ1-1|.
CAGQNTEAFF
TGTGCCGGGCAGAACACTGAAGCTTTCTTT
>TRBV9|TRBJ1-1|TRBD1
CASSTGTGGTEAFF
TGTGCCAGCAGCACCGGGACAGGTGGAACTGAAGCTTTCTTT
>TRBV27|TRBJ1-2|.
CASGDGLRRGYTF
TGTGCCAGCGGAGATGGTCTTCGTAGGGGCTACACCTTC
>TRBV7-6|TRBJ2-1|TRBD2
CASSSGGSNEQFF
TGTGCCAGCAGCTCGGGGGGGAGCAATGAGCAGTTCTTC
>TRBV20-1|TRBJ2-7|.
CSATGAYEQYF
TGCAGTGCTACTGGGGCCTACGAGCAGTACTTC
>TRBV2|TRBJ2-1|TRBD2
CASSEGLAGVHEQFF
TGTGCCAGCAGTGAAGGACTAGCGGGGGTTCATGAGCAGTTCTTC
>TRBV27|TRBJ2-2|.
CASSSGTRTGELFF
TGTGCCAGCAGTTCCGGGACACGTACCGGGGAGCTGTTTTTT
>TRBV27|TRBJ2-2|TRBD2
CASSRTSGANTGELFF
TGTGCCAGCAGCCGGACTAGCGGGGCGAACACCGGGGAGCTGTTTTTT
>TRBV30|TRBJ2-1|.
CAWILAISYNEQFF
TGTGCCTGGATCCTAGCGATCTCCTACAATGAGCAGTTCTTC
>TRBV7-2|TRBJ2-2|TRBD2
CASSRLGFGGAGELFF
TGTGCCAGCAGCCGACTCGGATTCGGGGGGGCCGGGGAGCTGTTTTTT
>TRBV7-8|TRBJ1-4|.
CASSLAWAGRREKLFF
TGTGCCAGCAGCTTAGCGTGGGCAGGGCGACGAGAAAAACTGTTTTTT
>TRBV4-1|TRBJ2-3|.
CASSQEGRATDTQYF
TGCGCCAGCAGCCAAGAAGGCAGGGCGACAGATACGCAGTATTTT
>TRBV5-1|TRBJ2-7|.
CASSPDGSYEQYF
TGCGCCAGCAGCCCGGACGGATCCTACGAGCAGTACTTC
>TRBV9|TRBJ1-2|.
CASSVGFLAGDGYTF
TGTGCCAGCAGCGTAGGGTTTTTGGCCGGGGATGGCTACACCTTC